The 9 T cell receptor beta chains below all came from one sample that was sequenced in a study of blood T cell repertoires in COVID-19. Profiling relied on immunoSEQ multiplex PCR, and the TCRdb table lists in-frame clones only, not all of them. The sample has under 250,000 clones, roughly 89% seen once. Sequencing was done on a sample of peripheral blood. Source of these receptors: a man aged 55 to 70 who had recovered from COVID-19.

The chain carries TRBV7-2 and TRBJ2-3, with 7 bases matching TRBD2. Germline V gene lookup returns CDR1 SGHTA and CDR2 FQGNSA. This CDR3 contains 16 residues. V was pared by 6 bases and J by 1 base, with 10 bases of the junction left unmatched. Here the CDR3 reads CASRSIGGSRTDTQYF. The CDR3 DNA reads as TGTGCCAGCAGGTCCATAGGCGGGAGCCGCACAGATACGCAGTATTTT.

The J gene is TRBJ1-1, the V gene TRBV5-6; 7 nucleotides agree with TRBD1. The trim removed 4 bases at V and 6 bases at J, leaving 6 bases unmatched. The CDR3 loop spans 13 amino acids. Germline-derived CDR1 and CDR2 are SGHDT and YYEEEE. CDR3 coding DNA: TGTGCCAGCAGCCCCGACAGGGTCCCTGAAGCTTTCTTT. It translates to CASSPDRVPEAFF. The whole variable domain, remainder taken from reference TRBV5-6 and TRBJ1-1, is DAGVTQSPTHLIKTRGQQVTLRCSPKSGHDTVSWYQQALGQGPQFIFQYYEEEERQRGNFPDRFSGHQFPNYSSELNVNALLLGDSALYLCASSPDRVPEAFFGQGTRLTVV.

The CDR3 region has the DNA TGTGCCAGCAGACCTGTCCGGGGGAACTACAATGAGCAGTTCTTC. It translates to CASRPVRGNYNEQFF. V usage is TRBV11-2 and J usage is TRBJ2-1; TRBD2 might be the D (6 bases). The V gene lost 6 bases and the J gene lost 3 bases, with 15 bases spanning the gap. Germline V gene sequence: CDR1 SGHAT, CDR2 FQNNGV. CDR3 size: 15 residues.

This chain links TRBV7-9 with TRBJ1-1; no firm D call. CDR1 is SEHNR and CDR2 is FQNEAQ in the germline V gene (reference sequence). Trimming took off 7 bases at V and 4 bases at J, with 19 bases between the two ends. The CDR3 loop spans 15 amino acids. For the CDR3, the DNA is TGTGCCAGCAACGTCATCCATGAGGTTGGCACTGAAGCTTTCTTT. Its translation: CASNVIHEVGTEAFF.

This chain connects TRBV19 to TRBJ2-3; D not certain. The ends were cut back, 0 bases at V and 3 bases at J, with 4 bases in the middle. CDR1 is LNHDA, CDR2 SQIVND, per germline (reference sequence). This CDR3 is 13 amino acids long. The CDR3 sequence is CASSIERTDTQYF. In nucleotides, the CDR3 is TGTGCCAGTAGTATAGAGAGAACAGATACGCAGTATTTT.

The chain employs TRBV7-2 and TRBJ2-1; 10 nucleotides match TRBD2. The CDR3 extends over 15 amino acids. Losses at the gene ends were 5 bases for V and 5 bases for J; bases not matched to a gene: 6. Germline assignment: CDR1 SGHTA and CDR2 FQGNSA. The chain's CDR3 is CASSKREGVHNEQFF. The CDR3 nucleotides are TGTGCCAGCAGCAAGCGGGAGGGCGTTCACAATGAGCAGTTCTTC.

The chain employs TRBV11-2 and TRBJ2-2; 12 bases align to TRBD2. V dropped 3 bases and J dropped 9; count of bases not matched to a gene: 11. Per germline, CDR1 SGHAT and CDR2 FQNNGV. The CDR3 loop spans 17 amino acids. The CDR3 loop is CASSLALAGGPTRELFF. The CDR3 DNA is TGTGCCAGCAGCTTGGCCCTAGCGGGAGGGCCAACTCGGGAGCTGTTTTTT.

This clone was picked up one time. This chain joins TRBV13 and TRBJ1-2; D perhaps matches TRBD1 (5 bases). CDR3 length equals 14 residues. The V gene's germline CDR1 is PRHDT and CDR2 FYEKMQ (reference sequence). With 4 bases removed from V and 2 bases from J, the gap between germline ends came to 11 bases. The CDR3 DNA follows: TGTGCCAGCAGCTCCCAAGCAGGGAACTATGGCTACACCTTC. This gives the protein CASSSQAGNYGYTF.

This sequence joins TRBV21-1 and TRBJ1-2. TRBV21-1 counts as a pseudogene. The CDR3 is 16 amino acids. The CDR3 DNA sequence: TGTGCCAGCAGCAAAGGAGGTCGGGAGCACAACTATGGCTACACCTTC. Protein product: CASSKGGREHNYGYTF.